The 14 T cell receptor beta chains below all came from one sample that was sequenced in a study of blood T cell repertoires in COVID-19. The repertoire was sequenced with immunoSEQ multiplex PCR; TCRdb's copy has only in-frame clones and lacks some. Here the sample spans more than 250,000 clones, approximately 85% being singletons. Sequenced: PBMCs or T cells enriched from blood (not recorded which). The receptor set was obtained from a man aged 25-45 years who had recovered from COVID-19.

This clone was seen a handful of times. The CDR3 region has the DNA TGTGCCAGCAGTGTACAAAGAAGATATGGCTACACCTTC. This codes for CASSVQRRYGYTF. The chain couples TRBV2 to TRBJ1-2; D not resolved. The V end was cut by 4 bases, the J end by 5 bases, with 11 bases between. The V gene's germline CDR1 is SNHLY and CDR2 FYNNEI. CDR3 size: 13 residues.

This clone was recorded many times. This chain joins TRBV16 and TRBJ1-4; D unresolved. The CDR3 extends over 13 amino acids. V was shortened by 2 bases and J by 4 bases, with 5 bases between the two germline ends. Germline V CDR1 and CDR2: KGHSY, FQNENV. The CDR3 coding sequence is TGTGCCAGCAGCCAAAAGAGTAATGAAAAACTGTTTTTT. The encoded protein is CASSQKSNEKLFF.

The chain uses TRBV3-1 (or the pseudogene TRBV3-2) and TRBJ1-1, with D unclear. The germline gives CDR1 LGHDT, CDR2 YNNKEL (reference sequence). V was trimmed by 3 bases and J by 0 bases, leaving 11 bases between them. The CDR3 is made up of 15 amino acids. CDR3 protein: CASSQGSRMNTEAFF. CDR3 DNA sequence: TGTGCCAGCAGCCAGGGGAGCAGGATGAACACTGAAGCTTTCTTT.

Turning to this clone: The germline gene is not matched at one end of the junction; a read error may be the cause. The chain has TRBV7-7 and TRBJ2-5; D may be TRBD1 (5 bases). This CDR3 contains 14 residues. Germline CDR1 and CDR2: SSHAT and FNYEAQ (reference sequence). In DNA form, the CDR3 reads TGTGCTAGCAGCTTTCGGCAGGGCAAGGAGACCCAGTACTTC. This encodes CASSFRQGKETQYF.

V gene TRBV10-3 combines with J gene TRBJ2-1; TRBD2 matches at 11 bases. Unmatched junction bases numbered 6, after V lost 10 bases and J lost 4 bases. Germline CDR1 ENHRY, CDR2 SYGVKD. The CDR3 runs 14 residues. CDR3: CATASGGQYNEQFF. CDR3 DNA sequence: TGTGCCACGGCTAGCGGGGGGCAGTACAATGAGCAGTTCTTC.

This clone was counted between two and nine times. This CDR3 reads CASRSQPDRSGGELFF. The CDR3 DNA sequence: TGCGCCAGCAGGAGCCAACCCGACAGGTCCGGCGGGGAGCTGTTTTTT. V gene TRBV5-1 combines with J gene TRBJ2-2, with TRBD1 as a possible D gene (6 bases). The CDR3 length is 16 residues. Trimming shortened V by 5 bases and J by 7 bases, and 21 bases separated the two germline ends. Germline V CDR1 and CDR2: SGHRS, YFSETQ.

The chain employs TRBV13 and TRBJ2-3; TRBD2 is a possible D gene (6 bases). The CDR3 has 14 amino acids. The V and J ends lost 3 bases and 1 base respectively, with 8 bases between them. Germline assignment: CDR1 PRHDT and CDR2 FYEKMQ (reference sequence). CDR3 sequence: CASSLGGGTDTQYF. DNA for the CDR3: TGTGCCAGCAGCTTGGGCGGGGGCACAGATACGCAGTATTTT.

The chain joins TRBV6-5 to TRBJ1-4; D call uncertain. V lost 6 bases, J lost 0 bases, and 8 bases lay in between. Germline values: CDR1 MNHEY, CDR2 SVGAGI. CDR3 length equals 14 residues. In nucleotides, the CDR3 is TGTGCCAGCAGGAGAGCCTCAACTAATGAAAAACTGTTTTTT. This translates into CASRRASTNEKLFF.

This chain uses TRBV4-1 with TRBJ1-6, with 8 bases that match TRBD1. The V gene end was trimmed by 5 bases and the J gene end by 5 bases; junction bases not matched to a gene: 5. This CDR3 is 15 amino acids long. The V gene's germline CDR1 is MGHRA and CDR2 YSYEKL. This chain's CDR3 is CASSTRTGNNSPLHF. The CDR3 DNA follows: TGCGCCAGCAGCACCCGGACAGGGAATAATTCACCCCTCCACTTT.

This chain uses TRBV4-1 with TRBJ2-2, with 13 bases lining up with TRBD2. V trimming: 6 bases; J trimming: 4 bases; junction bases outside the gene matches: 8. Germline V CDR1 and CDR2: MGHRA, YSYEKL. CDR3 size: 17 residues. The CDR3 reads CASSPTSGGDRTGELFF. In DNA form, the CDR3 reads TGCGCCAGCAGTCCCACTAGCGGGGGGGATCGCACCGGGGAGCTGTTTTTT.

This rearrangement joins TRBV6-5 to TRBJ2-7; the match to TRBD1 covers 7 bases. This CDR3 has 13 amino acids. V lost 8 bases to trimming and J lost 2 bases; unmatched junction nucleotides: 6. Germline CDR1 reads MNHEY; CDR2 reads SVGAGI. The CDR3 is CASGRQGPYEQYF. The CDR3 DNA follows: TGTGCCAGCGGTAGACAGGGACCCTACGAGCAGTACTTC.

This chain uses TRBV5-1 with TRBJ2-7; 8 bases fit TRBD1. The CDR3 loop spans 14 amino acids. In germline, CDR1 is SGHRS, CDR2 YFSETQ. The J segment lost 6 bases and the V segment lost 4 bases, leaving 9 bases of the junction unmatched. CDR3 region: CASSLTGTGSEQYF. The CDR3 DNA reads TGCGCCAGCAGCCTAACCGGGACAGGAAGCGAGCAGTACTTC.

The chain uses TRBV6-5 and TRBJ2-7, with 7 bases matching TRBD2. Unmatched junction bases numbered 7, after V lost 5 bases and J lost 0 bases. The germline V gene encodes CDR1 MNHEY and CDR2 SVGAGI. This CDR3 comprises 15 residues. The CDR3 coding sequence is TGTGCCAGCAGTCCTGCAGCGGGGTCCTCCTACGAGCAGTACTTC. This translates into CASSPAAGSSYEQYF.

This chain uses TRBV30 with TRBJ1-5, with D perhaps matching TRBD1 (6 bases). The CDR3 contains 13 residues. Germline-derived CDR1 and CDR2 are GTSNPN and SVGIG (reference sequence). Trimming left V 0 bases short and J 6 bases short, with 9 bases between. The CDR3 spells CAWSVRGGQPQHF. CDR3 sequence (DNA): TGTGCCTGGAGTGTCAGAGGGGGTCAGCCCCAGCATTTT. Looking up the rest from reference TRBV30 and TRBJ1-5 gives the full variable domain: SQTIHQWPATLVQPVGSPLSLECTVEGTSNPNLYWYRQAAGRGLQLLFYSVGIGQISSEVPQNLSASRPQDRQFILSSKKLLLSDSGFYLCAWSVRGGQPQHFGDGTRLSIL.